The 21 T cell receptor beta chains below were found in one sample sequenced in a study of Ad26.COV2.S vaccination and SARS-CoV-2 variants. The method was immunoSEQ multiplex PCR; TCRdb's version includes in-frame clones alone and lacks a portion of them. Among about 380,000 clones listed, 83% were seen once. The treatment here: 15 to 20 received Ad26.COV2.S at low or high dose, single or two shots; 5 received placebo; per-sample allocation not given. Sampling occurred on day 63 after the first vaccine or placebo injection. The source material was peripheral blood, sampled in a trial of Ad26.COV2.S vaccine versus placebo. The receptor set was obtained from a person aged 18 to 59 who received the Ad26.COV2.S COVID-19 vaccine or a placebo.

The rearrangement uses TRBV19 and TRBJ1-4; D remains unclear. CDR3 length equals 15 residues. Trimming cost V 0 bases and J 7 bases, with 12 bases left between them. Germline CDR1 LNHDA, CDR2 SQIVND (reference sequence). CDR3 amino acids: CASSIEGSLAEKLFF. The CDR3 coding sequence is TGTGCCAGTAGTATAGAGGGGAGCTTGGCTGAAAAACTGTTTTTT.

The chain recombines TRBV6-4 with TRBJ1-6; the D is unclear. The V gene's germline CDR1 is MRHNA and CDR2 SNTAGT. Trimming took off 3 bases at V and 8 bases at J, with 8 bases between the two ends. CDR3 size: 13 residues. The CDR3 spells CASSESGYSPLHF. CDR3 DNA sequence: TGTGCCAGCAGTGAAAGCGGGTATTCACCCCTCCACTTT.

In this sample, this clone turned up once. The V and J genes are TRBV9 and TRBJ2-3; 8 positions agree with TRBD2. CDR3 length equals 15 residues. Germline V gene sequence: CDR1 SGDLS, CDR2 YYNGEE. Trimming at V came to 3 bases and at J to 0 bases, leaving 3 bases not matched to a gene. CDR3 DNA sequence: TGTGCCAGCAGCGCATCGGGGGGGAGCACAGATACGCAGTATTTT. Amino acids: CASSASGGSTDTQYF.

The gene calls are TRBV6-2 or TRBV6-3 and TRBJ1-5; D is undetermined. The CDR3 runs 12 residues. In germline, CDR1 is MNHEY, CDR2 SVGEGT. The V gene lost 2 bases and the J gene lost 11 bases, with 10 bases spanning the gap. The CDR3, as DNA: TGTGCCAGCAGTTACCCACTCCAGGCCCAGCATTTT. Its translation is CASSYPLQAQHF.

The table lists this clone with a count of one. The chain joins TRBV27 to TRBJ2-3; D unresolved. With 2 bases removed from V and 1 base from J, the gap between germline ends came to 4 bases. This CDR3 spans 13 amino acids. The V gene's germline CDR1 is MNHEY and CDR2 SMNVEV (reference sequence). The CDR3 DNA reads TGTGCCAGCAGTTTAGGTCGCACAGATACGCAGTATTTT. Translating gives CASSLGRTDTQYF.

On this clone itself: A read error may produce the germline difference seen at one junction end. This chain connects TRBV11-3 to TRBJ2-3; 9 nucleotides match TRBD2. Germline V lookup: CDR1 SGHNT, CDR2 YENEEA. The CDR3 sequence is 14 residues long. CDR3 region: CASSAGTSIDTQYF. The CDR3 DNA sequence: TGTGCCAGCAGCGCAGGGACTAGCATAGATACGCAGTATTTT.

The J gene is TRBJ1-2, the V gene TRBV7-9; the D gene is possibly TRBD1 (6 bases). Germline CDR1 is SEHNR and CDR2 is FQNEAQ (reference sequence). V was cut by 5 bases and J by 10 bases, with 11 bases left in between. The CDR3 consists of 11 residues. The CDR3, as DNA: TGTGCCAGCAGCCAGGGGCTGAACTACACCTTC. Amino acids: CASSQGLNYTF.

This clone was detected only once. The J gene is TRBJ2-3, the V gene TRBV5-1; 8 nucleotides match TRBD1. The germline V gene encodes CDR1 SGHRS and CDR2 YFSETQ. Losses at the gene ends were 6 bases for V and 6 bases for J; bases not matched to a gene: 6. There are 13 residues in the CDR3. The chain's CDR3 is CASKQGATDTQYF. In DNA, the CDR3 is TGCGCCAGCAAGCAGGGGGCCACCGATACGCAGTATTTT.

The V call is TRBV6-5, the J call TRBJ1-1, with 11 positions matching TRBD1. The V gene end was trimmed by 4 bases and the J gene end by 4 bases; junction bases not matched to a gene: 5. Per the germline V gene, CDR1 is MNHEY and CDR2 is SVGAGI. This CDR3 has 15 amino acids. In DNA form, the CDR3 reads TGTGCCAGCAGTTCAACCGGGACAGGGGGCACTGAAGCTTTCTTT. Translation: CASSSTGTGGTEAFF.

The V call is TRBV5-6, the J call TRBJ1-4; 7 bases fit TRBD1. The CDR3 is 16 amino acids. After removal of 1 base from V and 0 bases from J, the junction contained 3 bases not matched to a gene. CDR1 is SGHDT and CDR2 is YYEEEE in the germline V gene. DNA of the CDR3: TGTGCCAGCAGCTTGTACAGGGGATCAACTAATGAAAAACTGTTTTTT. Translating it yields CASSLYRGSTNEKLFF. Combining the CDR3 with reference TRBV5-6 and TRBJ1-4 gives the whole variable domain DAGVTQSPTHLIKTRGQQVTLRCSPKSGHDTVSWYQQALGQGPQFIFQYYEEEERQRGNFPDRFSGHQFPNYSSELNVNALLLGDSALYLCASSLYRGSTNEKLFFGSGTQLSVL.

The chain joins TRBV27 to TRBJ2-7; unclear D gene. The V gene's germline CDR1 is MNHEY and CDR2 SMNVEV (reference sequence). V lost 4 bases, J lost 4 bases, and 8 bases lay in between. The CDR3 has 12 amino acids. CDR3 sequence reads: CASSSLTYEQYF. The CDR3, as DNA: TGTGCCAGCAGTTCCCTAACTTACGAGCAGTACTTC.

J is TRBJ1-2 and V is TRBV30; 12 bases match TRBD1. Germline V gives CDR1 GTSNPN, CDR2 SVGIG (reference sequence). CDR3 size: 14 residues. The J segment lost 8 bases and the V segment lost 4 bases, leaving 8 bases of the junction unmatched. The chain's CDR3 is CAWIRDRGLGGYTF. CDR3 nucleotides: TGTGCCTGGATCCGGGACAGGGGGCTGGGAGGCTACACCTTC.

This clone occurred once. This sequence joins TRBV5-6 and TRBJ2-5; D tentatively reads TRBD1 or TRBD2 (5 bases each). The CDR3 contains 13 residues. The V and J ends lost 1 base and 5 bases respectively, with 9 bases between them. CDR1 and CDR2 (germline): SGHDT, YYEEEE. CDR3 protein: CASSLQGVETQYF. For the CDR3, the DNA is TGTGCCAGCAGCTTGCAGGGAGTGGAGACCCAGTACTTC. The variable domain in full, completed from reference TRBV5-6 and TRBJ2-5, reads DAGVTQSPTHLIKTRGQQVTLRCSPKSGHDTVSWYQQALGQGPQFIFQYYEEEERQRGNFPDRFSGHQFPNYSSELNVNALLLGDSALYLCASSLQGVETQYFGPGTRLLVL.

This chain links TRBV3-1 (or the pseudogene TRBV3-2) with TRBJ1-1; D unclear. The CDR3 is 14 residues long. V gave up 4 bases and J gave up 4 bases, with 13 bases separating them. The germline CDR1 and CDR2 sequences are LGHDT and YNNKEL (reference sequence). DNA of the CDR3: TGTGCCAGCAGCCCAATTTTGTTCGGCACTGAAGCTTTCTTT. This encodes CASSPILFGTEAFF.

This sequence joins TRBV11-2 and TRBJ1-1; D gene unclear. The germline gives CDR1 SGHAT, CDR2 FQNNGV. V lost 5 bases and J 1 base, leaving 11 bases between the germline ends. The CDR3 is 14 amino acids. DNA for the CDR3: TGTGCCAGCAGCCATACGACACAGAACACTGAAGCTTTCTTT. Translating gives CASSHTTQNTEAFF.

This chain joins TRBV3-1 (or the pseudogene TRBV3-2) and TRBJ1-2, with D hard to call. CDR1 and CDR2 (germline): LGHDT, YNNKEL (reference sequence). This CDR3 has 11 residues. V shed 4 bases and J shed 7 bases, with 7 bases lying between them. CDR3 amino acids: CASSRGGGYTF. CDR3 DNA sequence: TGTGCCAGCAGCCGTGGAGGTGGCTACACCTTC.

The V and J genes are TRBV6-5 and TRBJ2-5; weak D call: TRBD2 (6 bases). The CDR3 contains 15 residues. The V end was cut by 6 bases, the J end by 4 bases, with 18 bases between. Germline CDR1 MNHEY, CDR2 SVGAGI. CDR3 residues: CASSDMGGWGETQYF. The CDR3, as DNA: TGTGCCAGCAGCGATATGGGGGGATGGGGAGAGACCCAGTACTTC.

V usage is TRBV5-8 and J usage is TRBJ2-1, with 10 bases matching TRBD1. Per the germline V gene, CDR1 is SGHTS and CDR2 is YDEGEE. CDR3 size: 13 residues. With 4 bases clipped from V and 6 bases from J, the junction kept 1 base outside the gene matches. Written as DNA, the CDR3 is TGTGCCAGCAGCCGGGACAGGGGCAATGAGCAGTTCTTC. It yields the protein CASSRDRGNEQFF.

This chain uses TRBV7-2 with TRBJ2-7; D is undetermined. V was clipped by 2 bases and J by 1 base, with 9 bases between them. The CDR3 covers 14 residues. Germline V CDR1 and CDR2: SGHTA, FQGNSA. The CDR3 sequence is CASSLRSASYEQYF. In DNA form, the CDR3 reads TGTGCCAGCAGCTTACGGTCAGCTTCCTACGAGCAGTACTTC.

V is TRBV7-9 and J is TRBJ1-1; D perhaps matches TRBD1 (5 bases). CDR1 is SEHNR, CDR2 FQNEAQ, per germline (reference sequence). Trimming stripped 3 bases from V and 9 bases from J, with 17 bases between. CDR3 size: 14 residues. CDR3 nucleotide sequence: TGTGCCAGCAGCTTCGGGGGTTTGCGGGGGAAAGCTTTCTTT. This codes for CASSFGGLRGKAFF.

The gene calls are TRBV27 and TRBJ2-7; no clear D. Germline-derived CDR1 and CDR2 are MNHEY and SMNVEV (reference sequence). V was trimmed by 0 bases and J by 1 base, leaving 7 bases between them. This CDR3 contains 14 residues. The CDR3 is CASSLSPASYEQYF. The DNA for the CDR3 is TGTGCCAGCAGTTTATCCCCAGCTTCCTACGAGCAGTACTTC.